This T cell receptor (beta chain) is drawn from a study of glioma-infiltrating T cells after dendritic cell vaccination. Study-level information: Dendritic cells derived from monocytes and pulsed with autologous tumor lysate formed the vaccine. At biweekly intervals, patients got three intradermal dendritic cell vaccine injections. General study findings and limits: Patients with more pretreatment TILs had longer time to progression and survival.

The table came from immunoSEQ multiplex PCR; TCRdb's copy has only in-frame clones and leaves some out. Of about 76,000 clones listed, around 90% are singletons. In germline, CDR1 is MNHEY, CDR2 SMNVEV (reference sequence). This CDR3 comprises 15 residues. V gave up 2 bases and J gave up 2 bases, with 12 bases separating them. Time point denoted: after dendritic cell vaccination, including at tumor progression/relapse. In its sample, this clone was seen a few times. No antigen is known for it. V gene TRBV27 combines with J gene TRBJ1-1, with D perhaps TRBD1 (6 bases). This receptor was taken from a human donor with glioblastoma. The sequences come from blood, collected after dendritic cell vaccination. The CDR3 nucleotides read TGTGCCAGCAGTTTAACCACAGGGAAAAACACTGAAGCTTTCTTT. Translated: CASSLTTGKNTEAFF.